Listed here are 13 T cell receptor beta chains from one sample, sequenced in a study of blood T cell repertoires in COVID-19. Sequencing used immunoSEQ multiplex PCR; TCRdb keeps in-frame clones, though not all of them. The table has over 40,000 clones, around 90% seen once. Sequencing was carried out using peripheral blood. All receptors come from a human donor in a cohort sampled during active COVID-19.

The CDR3 reads CASSLTLGAKDTQYF. CDR3 nucleotide sequence: TGTGCCAGCAGCTTAACACTGGGGGCGAAAGATACGCAGTATTTT. The rearrangement uses TRBV7-3 and TRBJ2-3, with a weak D call TRBD1 (6 bases). Germline CDR1 is SGHTA and CDR2 is FQGTGA. The CDR3 contains 15 residues. V was trimmed by 0 bases and J by 5 bases, leaving 12 bases between them. The entire variable domain, with the rest obtained from reference TRBV7-3 and TRBJ2-3, is as follows: GAGVSQTPSNKVTEKGKYVELRCDPISGHTALYWYRQSLGQGPEFLIYFQGTGAADDSGLPNDRFFAVRPEGSVSTLKIQRTERGDSAVYLCASSLTLGAKDTQYFGPGTRLTVL.

The CDR3 spells CASSYKGRSTEAFF. CDR3 coding DNA: TGTGCCAGCAGTTACAAGGGGCGGTCAACTGAAGCTTTCTTT. The V gene is TRBV6-5, the J gene TRBJ1-1; D might be TRBD1 (5 bases). The germline V and J ends were trimmed by 2 bases and 5 bases, with 12 bases remaining between them. The CDR3 length is 14 residues. Looked up from germline, CDR1 is MNHEY and CDR2 is SVGAGI.

The gene calls are TRBV11-2 and TRBJ1-5; 9 nucleotides match TRBD1. From germline, CDR1 is SGHAT and CDR2 FQNNGV. The CDR3 loop spans 15 amino acids. Trimming at V came to 5 bases and at J to 4 bases, leaving 6 bases not matched to a gene. DNA for the CDR3: TGTGCCAGCAGCCCTCTACAGGGGGCAAATCAGCCCCAGCATTTT. Amino acids: CASSPLQGANQPQHF. Supplemented by reference TRBV11-2 and TRBJ1-5, the full variable domain reads EAGVAQSPRYKIIEKRQSVAFWCNPISGHATLYWYQQILGQGPKLLIQFQNNGVVDDSQLPKDRFSAERLKGVDSTLKIQPAKLEDSAVYLCASSPLQGANQPQHFGDGTRLSIL.

The genes are TRBV28 and TRBJ2-3, with 9 bases lining up with TRBD2. Germline V gives CDR1 MDHEN, CDR2 SYDVKM. This CDR3 is 15 amino acids long. V shed 6 bases and J 3 bases; nucleotides not matched to a gene: 7. CDR3 residues: CASSSGGGATDTQYF. CDR3 in DNA: TGTGCCAGCAGCTCCGGCGGGGGGGCGACAGATACGCAGTATTTT.

The V call is TRBV30, the J call TRBJ2-5, with D perhaps matching TRBD2 (5 bases). The CDR3 contains 15 residues. Trimming took 2 bases from V and 2 from J, leaving 15 bases between them. Germline CDR1 and CDR2: GTSNPN and SVGIG (reference sequence). This chain's CDR3 is CAWSHLAGTQETQYF. CDR3 DNA sequence: TGTGCCTGGAGTCACCTAGCTGGTACTCAAGAGACCCAGTACTTC. Full variable domain (outside the CDR3, taken from reference TRBV30 and TRBJ2-5): SQTIHQWPATLVQPVGSPLSLECTVEGTSNPNLYWYRQAAGRGLQLLFYSVGIGQISSEVPQNLSASRPQDRQFILSSKKLLLSDSGFYLCAWSHLAGTQETQYFGPGTRLLVL.

A few counts support this clone. The rearrangement uses TRBV6-2 or TRBV6-3 and TRBJ2-7, with TRBD2 identical over 13 bases. CDR1 MNHEY and CDR2 SVGEGT come from the germline V gene. The V and J ends lost 5 bases and 2 bases, in that order; junction bases with no gene match: 3. The CDR3 extends over 15 amino acids. Here the CDR3 reads CASSLGLAGAYEQYV. CDR3 DNA sequence: TGTGCCAGCAGTCTTGGACTAGCGGGAGCCTACGAGCAGTACGTC.

V gene TRBV28 combines with J gene TRBJ2-7; 7 nucleotides match TRBD1. V trimming: 6 bases; J trimming: 5 bases; junction bases outside the gene matches: 7. The CDR3 length is 13 residues. Germline V lookup: CDR1 MDHEN, CDR2 SYDVKM. The CDR3 spells CASSEGGEDEQYF. In DNA form, the CDR3 reads TGTGCCAGCAGCGAAGGGGGCGAAGACGAGCAGTACTTC.

The CDR3 region is CASSAGDVLSTDTQYF. Here the CDR3 DNA reads TGCGCCAGCAGCGCGGGGGACGTCCTAAGCACAGATACGCAGTATTTT. J is TRBJ2-3 and V is TRBV5-1, with 7 bases aligning to TRBD2. This CDR3 spans 16 amino acids. V lost 4 bases and J lost 0; bases outside the gene matches: 8. Germline-derived CDR1 and CDR2 are SGHRS and YFSETQ.

Worth noting for this clone: The junction shows a germline mismatch at one end, possibly a read error. The V and J genes are TRBV12-5 and TRBJ2-1, with 8 bases aligning to TRBD1. CDR1 is LGHNT, CDR2 FRNRAP, per germline. This CDR3 is 12 amino acids long. Here the CDR3 DNA reads TGTGCTAGTGGTTTGCTGACAGGGGAGCTGTTCTTC. This sequence encodes CASGLLTGELFF.

CDR3 coding DNA: TGTGCCAGCAGCTTAGTACTTTACGAGCAGTACTTC. This sequence encodes CASSLVLYEQYF. J is TRBJ2-7 and V is TRBV7-8; D is unclear. Trimming left V 1 base short and J 4 bases short, with 5 bases between. Looked up from germline, CDR1 is SGHVS and CDR2 is FQNEAQ. The CDR3 is 12 amino acids.

V is TRBV27 and J is TRBJ2-1; 8 bases are shared with TRBD2. In germline, CDR1 is MNHEY, CDR2 SMNVEV (reference sequence). CDR3 size: 15 residues. V trimming: 3 bases; J trimming: 8 bases; junction bases outside the gene matches: 9. The CDR3: CASSFVVAGSDEQFF. CDR3 sequence (DNA): TGTGCCAGCAGTTTCGTGGTAGCGGGGTCGGATGAGCAGTTCTTC.

The gene calls are TRBV3-1 (or the pseudogene TRBV3-2) and TRBJ1-2, with a tentative D call TRBD1 (6 bases). Deletions cut 1 base from V and 6 bases from J, with 9 bases between. The germline V gene encodes CDR1 LGHDT and CDR2 YNNKEL (reference sequence). This CDR3 has 13 residues. The chain's CDR3 is CASSQAGANGYTF. As DNA, the CDR3 is TGTGCCAGCAGCCAAGCAGGGGCGAATGGCTACACCTTC.

This chain links TRBV11-2 with TRBJ2-7; D is unclear. The germline V gene encodes CDR1 SGHAT and CDR2 FQNNGV. V was clipped by 5 bases and J by 4 bases, with 9 bases between them. The CDR3 covers 12 residues. The CDR3 nucleotides read TGTGCCAGCAGCCGGTTGAATTACGAGCAGTACTTC. Its protein is CASSRLNYEQYF.